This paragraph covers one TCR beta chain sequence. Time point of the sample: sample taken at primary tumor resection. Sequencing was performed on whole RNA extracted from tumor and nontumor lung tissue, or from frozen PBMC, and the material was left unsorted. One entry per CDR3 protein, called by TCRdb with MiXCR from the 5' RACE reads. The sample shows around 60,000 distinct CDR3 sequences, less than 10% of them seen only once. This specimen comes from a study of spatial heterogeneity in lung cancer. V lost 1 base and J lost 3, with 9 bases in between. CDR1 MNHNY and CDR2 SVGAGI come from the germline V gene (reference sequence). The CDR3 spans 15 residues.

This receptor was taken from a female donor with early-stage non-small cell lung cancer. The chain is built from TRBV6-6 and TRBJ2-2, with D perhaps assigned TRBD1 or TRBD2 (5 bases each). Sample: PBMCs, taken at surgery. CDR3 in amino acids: CASSYWDPDTGELFF. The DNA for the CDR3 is TGTGCCAGCAGTTACTGGGACCCGGACACCGGGGAGCTGTTTTTT.